The rows below give T cell receptor beta chains drawn from one sample of a study of T cells in tuberculosis. The repertoire was sequenced with immunoSEQ multiplex PCR; TCRdb's copy has only in-frame clones and lacks some. Of about 54,000 clones listed, roughly 88% are singletons. What was sequenced was CD1b-GMM tetramer-negative cells sorted from PBMCs. The receptors here all came from an adult woman with latent tuberculosis. Both conserved end residues are part of each CDR3. The D gene is left open where the match is weak. A clone size is listed for some rows: how often the clone was seen (once, few, many), or a class if it is expanded.

TRBJ1-5 | . | TRBV5-6 | . | TGTGCCAGCAGCTTCGGGACAACTATCGGACAGCCCCAGCATTTT | CASSFGTTIGQPQHF
TRBJ1-5 | TRBD1 | TRBV19 | . | TGTGCCAGTAGTATAGGGTACAGGGGTGCCGTCAATCAGCCCCAGCATTTT | CASSIGYRGAVNQPQHF
TRBJ2-1 | . | TRBV4-2 | . | TGTGCCAGCAGCCAAGAAGCGAGCTCCTACAATGAGCAGTTCTTC | CASSQEASSYNEQFF
TRBJ2-7 | . | TRBV7-9 | . | TGTGCCAGCAGCTCGCCTACCCCGCTTACCTCCTACGAGCAGTACTTC | CASSSPTPLTSYEQYF
TRBJ1-5 | . | TRBV28 | . | TGTGCCAGCAGCCCCCCAGGGAGCAATCAGCCCCAGCATTTT | CASSPPGSNQPQHF
TRBJ2-3 | . | TRBV10-3 | . | TGTGCCATCAGTGATGGGCCTAGCAGTCTAGATACGCAGTATTTT | CAISDGPSSLDTQYF
TRBJ2-7 | . | TRBV30 | . | TGTGCCTGGACTCCACAGGGCTGGTACGAGCAGTACTTC | CAWTPQGWYEQYF
TRBJ2-5 | . | TRBV9 | . | TGTGCCAGCACCCCAGGAGGGCTAGCGGAGACCCAGTACTTC | CASTPGGLAETQYF
TRBJ1-1 | TRBD1 | TRBV4-3 | . | TGCGCCAGCAGCCAAGTTCAGACGTCAGGGGGCACTGAAGCTTTCTTT | CASSQVQTSGGTEAFF
TRBJ2-7 | TRBD2 | TRBV2 | . | TGTGCCAGCAGTGAAGCCGTGCTAGCGGGAGTCTACGAGCAGTACTTC | CASSEAVLAGVYEQYF
TRBJ1-2 | TRBD1 | TRBV29-1 | . | TGCAGCGTTCGACAGGGCCTCTATGGCTACACCTTC | CSVRQGLYGYTF
TRBJ2-3 | . | TRBV27 | . | TGTGCCAGCAGTCCGCGAGAGTTGGATACGCAGTATTTT | CASSPRELDTQYF
TRBJ2-3 | . | TRBV19 | once | TGTGCCAGTAGTATCCAGGGTAGGGGCACAGATACGCAGTATTTT | CASSIQGRGTDTQYF
TRBJ2-7 | . | TRBV7-9 | . | TGTGCCAGCAGCCGCGGGACAGTCCTTTCCTACGAGCAGTACTTC | CASSRGTVLSYEQYF
TRBJ2-3 | . | TRBV18 | . | TGTGCCAGCTCACCACCTACACGCACAGATACGCAGTATTTT | CASSPPTRTDTQYF
TRBJ2-7 | . | TRBV28 | . | TGTGCCAGCAGCGCGTTCGAGGGCTACGAGCAGTACTTC | CASSAFEGYEQYF
TRBJ1-4 | . | TRBV28 | . | TGTGCCAGCAGCCCAACTACAGGGTTGCGTGAAAAACTGTTTTTT | CASSPTTGLREKLFF
TRBJ1-2 | TRBD1 | TRBV28 | . | TGTGCCAGCAGCATCGGACAGGACTATGGCTACACCTTC | CASSIGQDYGYTF
TRBJ1-6 | . | TRBV6-5 | . | TGTGCCAGCAGTTACTGGCAGGGGAGTTCACCCCTCCACTTT | CASSYWQGSSPLHF
TRBJ2-6 | TRBD2 | TRBV5-1 | . | TGCGCCAGCAGCTTGGTTCTAGCGGGAGGTGCTGGGGCCAACGTCCTGACTTTC | CASSLVLAGGAGANVLTF
TRBJ1-2 | TRBD1 | TRBV5-6 | . | TGTGCCAGCAGCTCACCCCGGGACAGGGAGTATGGCTACACCTTC | CASSSPRDREYGYTF
TRBJ2-4 | . | TRBV6-1 | . | TGTGCCAGCAGTGAAGAGGGGGGGGGAGCCAAAAACATTCAGTACTTC | CASSEEGGGAKNIQYF
TRBJ1-2 | . | TRBV11-3 | . | TGTGCCAGCAGCCCGACCAACCGCGGGGACTATGGCTACACCTTC | CASSPTNRGDYGYTF
TRBJ2-7 | TRBD2 | TRBV27 | . | TGTGCCAGCAGCATCAGACTAGCGGGAAGAAGAGAGCAGTACTTC | CASSIRLAGRREQYF
TRBJ2-5 | . | TRBV5-4 | once | TGTGCCAGCAGCTTAGTTGGGGGCTACCAAGAGACCCAGTACTTC | CASSLVGGYQETQYF
TRBJ2-7 | . | TRBV4-1 | . | TGCGCCAGCAGCCAAGGTCCAAATACGGACGAGCAGTACTTC | CASSQGPNTDEQYF
TRBJ2-7 | . | TRBV4-3 | . | TGCGCCAGCAGCCAAGATAACTGGGAGACTGAGCAGTACTTC | CASSQDNWETEQYF
TRBJ2-1 | . | TRBV11-2 | . | TGTGCCAGCAGCTTAGATAGGACGGGAACCCGCTACAATGAGCAGTTCTTC | CASSLDRTGTRYNEQFF
TRBJ1-1 | . | TRBV12-5 | . | TGTGCTAGTGGTTTAGCCGGCACTGAAGCTTTCTTT | CASGLAGTEAFF
TRBJ1-1 | . | TRBV9 | . | TGTGCCAGCAGCCGAGAGTCCATGAACACTGAAGCTTTCTTT | CASSRESMNTEAFF
TRBJ2-7 | TRBD1 | TRBV29-1 | . | TGCAGCGTTGAAGATCCGGACAGGACCTACGAGCAGTACTTC | CSVEDPDRTYEQYF
TRBJ1-3 | . | TRBV21-1 | . | TGTGCCAGCAGCCCTCCTTCCCCAGGGGCAGGAAACACCATATATTTT | CASSPPSPGAGNTIYF
TRBJ2-1 | TRBD2 | TRBV4-1 | . | TGCGCCAGCAGCCAGGGGACTAGCGGGGGTACATACAATGAGCAGTTCTTC | CASSQGTSGGTYNEQFF
TRBJ2-7 | . | TRBV4-1 | . | TGCGCCAGCAGCCAAACGGTGTTGCGGGAGCAGTACTTC | CASSQTVLREQYF
TRBJ2-7 | . | TRBV7-6 | . | TGTGCCAGCAGCAATCAGGAGGGCCACGAGCAGTACTTC | CASSNQEGHEQYF
TRBJ2-3 | TRBD1 | TRBV2 | . | TGTGCCAGCAGTGAAATTGGGACAGGGGAGGTAGATACGCAGTATTTT | CASSEIGTGEVDTQYF
TRBJ2-4 | . | TRBV28 | . | TGTGCCAGCAGTGTAAGGGCCGGGGGAAACATTCAGTACTTC | CASSVRAGGNIQYF
TRBJ2-1 | TRBD2 | TRBV28 | . | TGTGCCAGCTGCCGAGCGGGGGTCAATGAGCAGTTCTTC | CASCRAGVNEQFF
TRBJ2-7 | TRBD2 | TRBV4-3 | . | TGCGCCAGCAGCCAGGAAGTCACTAGCGGCCCCTACGAGCAGTACTTC | CASSQEVTSGPYEQYF
TRBJ1-2 | TRBD1 | TRBV7-2 | few | TGTGCCAGCAGCTTCCCCGGGACAGTGATCAACTATGGCTACACCTTC | CASSFPGTVINYGYTF
TRBJ1-2 | TRBD1 | TRBV28 | . | TGTGCCAGCAGTTTGGGTGACAGGGGCGGCTACACCTTC | CASSLGDRGGYTF